Reported below is one TCR beta chain. Its antigen is not known. Sequencing was preceded by expansion of antigen-specific CD4+ T cells with viral peptide pools in the ViraFEST assay. Researchers isolated CD4+ T cells once approximately 10 days of culture had elapsed. Nucleocapsid antibody tests were negative, and the vaccine recipients had no prior SARS-CoV-2 infection. The source of the sample is a study of vaccination effects on CD4 cells after COVID-19. As for the study in general: Each participant was administered two doses of either the BNT162b2 or the mRNA-1273 vaccine.

Only in-frame clones appear in the TCRdb table, and some are missing; sequencing was by immunoSEQ multiplex PCR. The sample has 73,000 or so clones, about four fifths seen once. Study-wide findings and caveats: A shortage of convalescent patients and an absence of early post-infection timepoints characterized the study. Clones of infection and vaccine origin contracted markedly late after vaccination. In vaccinees who were healthy, merely 1 out of 255 vaccine-induced clones cross-reacted with common cold coronaviruses.

The V segment lost 5 bases and the J segment 11 bases; nucleotides outside the gene matches: 10. Germline V gene data show CDR1 as SNHLY and CDR2 as FYNNEI. The CDR3 has 13 amino acids. This chain joins TRBV2 and TRBJ1-1, with 8 bases matching TRBD1. The input for sequencing was CD4+ T cells from PBMCs cultured with SARS-CoV-2 spike peptides, taken before COVID-19 vaccination. The sequence derives from a human donor who received a COVID-19 vaccine. The CDR3 loop is CASSNRGEDPAFF. The CDR3, as DNA: TGTGCCAGCAGTAACAGGGGGGAAGATCCGGCTTTCTTT.